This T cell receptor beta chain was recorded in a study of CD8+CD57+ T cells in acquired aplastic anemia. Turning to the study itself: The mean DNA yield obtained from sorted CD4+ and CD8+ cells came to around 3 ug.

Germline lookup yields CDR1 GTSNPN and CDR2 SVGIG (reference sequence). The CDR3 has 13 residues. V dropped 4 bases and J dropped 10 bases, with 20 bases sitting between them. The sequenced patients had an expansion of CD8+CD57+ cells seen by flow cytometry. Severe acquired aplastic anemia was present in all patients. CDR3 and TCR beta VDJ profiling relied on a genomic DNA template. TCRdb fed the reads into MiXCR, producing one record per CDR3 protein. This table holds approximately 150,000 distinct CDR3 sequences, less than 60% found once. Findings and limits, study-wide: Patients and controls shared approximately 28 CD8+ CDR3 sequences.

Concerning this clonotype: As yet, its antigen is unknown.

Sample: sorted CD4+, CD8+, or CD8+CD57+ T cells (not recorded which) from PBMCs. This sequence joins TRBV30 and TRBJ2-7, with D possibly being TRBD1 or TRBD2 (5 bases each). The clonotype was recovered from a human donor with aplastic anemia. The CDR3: CAWIEWTWGIQYF. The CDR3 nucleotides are TGTGCCTGGATCGAGTGGACATGGGGGATCCAGTACTTC.